The 10 T cell receptor beta chains given below trace back to one sample, sequenced in a study of blood T cell repertoires in COVID-19. Measured with immunoSEQ multiplex PCR; TCRdb has only the in-frame clones, and not every one. The table includes 150,000 to 180,000 clones, around three quarters detected once. Sequences were obtained from peripheral blood. These receptors were taken from an elderly man with acute or convalescent COVID-19.

This clone was seen a single time. V and J are TRBV6-5 and TRBJ2-7; 7 nucleotides agree with TRBD1. The CDR3 sequence is 16 residues long. Germline CDR1 and CDR2: MNHEY and SVGAGI. The ends lost 2 bases at V and 4 bases at J; junction bases unmatched: 11. CDR3 residues: CASSYQGDSAGYEQYF. For the CDR3, the DNA is TGTGCCAGCAGTTACCAGGGGGACAGTGCTGGATACGAGCAGTACTTC.

The chain recombines TRBV7-3 with TRBJ2-5; 10 nucleotides agree with TRBD1. J gave up 2 bases and V 0 bases, and 3 bases lay outside the gene matches. The CDR3 has 16 amino acids. Looked up from germline, CDR1 is SGHTA and CDR2 is FQGTGA. In DNA, the CDR3 is TGTGCCAGCAGCTTAACGGGACAGGGGCCTCAAGAGACCCAGTACTTC. It specifies CASSLTGQGPQETQYF.

V gene TRBV5-1 combines with J gene TRBJ2-3; 10 nucleotides match TRBD2. Germline V gene sequence: CDR1 SGHRS, CDR2 YFSETQ. V was pared by 5 bases and J by 0 bases, with 3 bases of the junction left unmatched. The CDR3 consists of 15 residues. CDR3 sequence: CASRTSGFSTDTQYF. DNA of the CDR3: TGCGCCAGCAGGACTAGCGGGTTTAGCACAGATACGCAGTATTTT.

On this clone: A much larger clone sits a single nucleotide away, making a read error possible. The chain combines TRBV7-3 with TRBJ1-2; 10 bases match TRBD1. Germline V gene data show CDR1 as SGHTA and CDR2 as FQGTGA. The V gene end was trimmed by 5 bases and the J gene end by 4 bases; junction bases not matched to a gene: 4. CDR3 length equals 14 residues. The CDR3, as DNA: TGTGCCAGCAGCCCCGGGACAGGGGCCTATGGCTACACCTTC. Protein sequence: CASSPGTGAYGYTF.

Here the CDR3 DNA reads TGCGCCAGCAGCTTTATGACCGGGGGGGACACTGAAGCTTTCTTT. The encoded protein is CASSFMTGGDTEAFF. The chain links TRBV5-1 to TRBJ1-1; D perhaps matches TRBD1 (5 bases). Trimming stripped 2 bases from V and 3 bases from J, with 14 bases between. Germline CDR1 SGHRS, CDR2 YFSETQ. The CDR3 sequence is 15 residues long. The full variable domain, with the rest looked up from reference TRBV5-1 and TRBJ1-1, is KAGVTQTPRYLIKTRGQQVTLSCSPISGHRSVSWYQQTPGQGLQFLFEYFSETQRNKGNFPGRFSGRQFSNSRSEMNVSTLELGDSALYLCASSFMTGGDTEAFFGQGTRLTVV.

V usage is TRBV6-2 or TRBV6-3 and J usage is TRBJ2-5; D is perhaps TRBD2 (6 bases). V was trimmed by 2 bases and J by 5 bases, leaving 15 bases between them. This CDR3 is 15 amino acids long. Germline assignment: CDR1 MNHEY and CDR2 SVGEGT. The CDR3 protein is CASSYVAGRGETQYF. In DNA, the CDR3 is TGTGCCAGCAGTTACGTTGCGGGGCGAGGGGAGACCCAGTACTTC.

The chain couples TRBV7-9 to TRBJ2-3, with D possibly TRBD2 on 5 matching bases. V was clipped by 0 bases and J by 3 bases, with 13 bases between them. From germline, CDR1 is SEHNR and CDR2 FQNEAQ (reference sequence). The CDR3 length is 16 residues. The CDR3 DNA is TGTGCCAGCAGCTTAGCGCGGGCCAGAGGGACAGATACGCAGTATTTT. Amino acids: CASSLARARGTDTQYF. The full variable domain, its missing parts supplied by reference TRBV7-9 and TRBJ2-3, is DTGVSQNPRHKITKRGQNVTFRCDPISEHNRLYWYRQTLGQGPEFLTYFQNEAQLEKSRLLSDRFSAERPKGSFSTLEIQRTEQGDSAMYLCASSLARARGTDTQYFGPGTRLTVL.

The CDR3 DNA reads as TGTGCCAGCACTGCGGACAGCCAAGAGACCCAGTACTTC. Its protein product is CASTADSQETQYF. The chain employs TRBV2 and TRBJ2-5; D may be TRBD1 (6 bases). The V gene's germline CDR1 is SNHLY and CDR2 FYNNEI. The CDR3 has 13 amino acids. V was trimmed by 7 bases and J by 1 base, leaving 10 bases between them.

In this sample, this clone turned up once. The rearrangement joins TRBV7-2 to TRBJ1-4; perhaps TRBD1 as D (5 bases). The CDR3 runs 14 residues. V dropped 1 base and J dropped 5 bases, with 8 bases sitting between them. CDR1 SGHTA and CDR2 FQGNSA come from the germline V gene. DNA of the CDR3: TGTGCCAGCAGCTTAGACAGGTTGAATGAAAAACTGTTTTTT. Protein: CASSLDRLNEKLFF.

The chain links TRBV5-4 to TRBJ2-5; D is unresolved. Trimming cost V 2 bases and J 4 bases, with 6 bases left between them. This CDR3 spans 12 amino acids. CDR1 and CDR2 (germline): SGHNT, YYREEE (reference sequence). CDR3 nucleotide sequence: TGTGCCAGCAGCTTTACTTCAGAGACCCAGTACTTC. Protein product: CASSFTSETQYF.